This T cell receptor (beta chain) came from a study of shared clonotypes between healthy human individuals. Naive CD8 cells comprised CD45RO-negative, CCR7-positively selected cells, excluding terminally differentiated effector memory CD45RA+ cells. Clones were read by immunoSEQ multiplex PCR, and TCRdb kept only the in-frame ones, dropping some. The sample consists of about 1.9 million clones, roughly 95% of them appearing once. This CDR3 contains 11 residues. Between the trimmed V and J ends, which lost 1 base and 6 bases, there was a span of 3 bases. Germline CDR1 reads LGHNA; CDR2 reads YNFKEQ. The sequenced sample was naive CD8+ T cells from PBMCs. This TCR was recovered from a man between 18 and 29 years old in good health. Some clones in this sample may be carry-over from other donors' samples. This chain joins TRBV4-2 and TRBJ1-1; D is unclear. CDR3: CASSQVSEAFF. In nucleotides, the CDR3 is TGTGCCAGCAGCCAAGTATCTGAAGCTTTCTTT.